A selection of T cell receptor beta chains follows, all from one sample in a study of brain T cells in children with intractable seizures. Profiled with immunoSEQ multiplex PCR; TCRdb holds only in-frame clones, not every one. The repertoire holds tens of thousands of clones, with just over 90% as singletons. Sample: peripheral blood, taken at surgery. The origin of the receptors is a boy under two years old with tuberous sclerosis and intractable seizures. Both conserved end residues are part of each CDR3. The order of the fields is D gene, clone size, J gene, V gene, CDR3 protein, CDR3 DNA. D genes are given only for firm matches. Clone size is given for some rows only: seen once, a few or many times, or a class if the clone is expanded.

NA	NA	TRBJ2-1	TRBV7-9	CASNPRPSIVLVNEQFF	TGTGCCAGCAACCCACGACCCTCGATCGTACTGGTCAATGAGCAGTTCTTC
NA	NA	TRBJ1-3	TRBV19	CASSIADSFGAIYF	TGTGCCAGTAGTATCGCCGACAGTTTCGGGGCCATATATTTT
NA	NA	TRBJ1-1	TRBV7-2	CASSLVPRGFVTEAFF	TGTGCCAGCAGCTTAGTCCCTAGGGGTTTCGTCACTGAAGCTTTCTTT
TRBD2	NA	TRBJ2-7	TRBV7-3	CASSSFSGGEQYF	TGTGCCAGCAGCTCCTTTAGCGGGGGGGAGCAGTACTTC
NA	NA	TRBJ1-6	TRBV2	CASSFDRNKNSPLHF	TGTGCCAGCAGTTTCGACAGAAACAAAAATTCACCCCTCCACTTT
NA	NA	TRBJ2-7	TRBV24-1	CATSDPGRTYSYEQYF	TGTGCCACCAGTGACCCCGGACGGACCTACTCCTACGAGCAGTACTTC
NA	NA	TRBJ2-5	TRBV6-5	CASSYSSLQETQYF	TGTGCCAGCAGTTACTCGTCCCTGCAAGAGACCCAGTACTTC
NA	once	TRBJ1-2	TRBV19	CASSIPGRIYGYTF	TGTGCCAGTAGTATCCCGGGCAGAATTTATGGCTACACCTTC
NA	NA	TRBJ1-2	TRBV9	CASSVAAGQGTTNYGYTF	TGTGCCAGCAGCGTAGCTGCCGGTCAGGGGACAACTAACTATGGCTACACCTTC
NA	once	TRBJ2-7	TRBV5-6	CASRAGSTSEQYF	TGTGCCAGCAGGGCCGGGTCGACGAGCGAGCAGTACTTC
NA	NA	TRBJ1-2	TRBV4-1	CASSQDLRGYGYTF	TGCGCCAGCAGCCAAGATTTGAGGGGCTATGGCTACACCTTC
TRBD2	NA	TRBJ2-3	TRBV5-5	CASSLASGRPFTDTQYF	TGTGCCAGCAGCTTGGCTAGCGGGAGACCATTCACAGATACGCAGTATTTT
TRBD1	NA	TRBJ1-4	TRBV6-5	CASTTGTATNEKLFF	TGTGCCAGCACCACTGGGACAGCAACTAATGAAAAACTGTTTTTT
NA	NA	TRBJ1-2	TRBV3-1/TRBV3-2	CASSPGWIGYTF	TGTGCCAGCAGCCCAGGGTGGATCGGCTACACCTTC
NA	NA	TRBJ2-3	TRBV14	CASSRSRLTGGPLLSTDTQYF	TGTGCCAGCAGCCGAAGCCGCTTGACGGGGGGCCCTTTACTTAGCACAGATACGCAGTATTTT
TRBD2	NA	TRBJ2-5	TRBV7-7	CASRPPTSGGAETQYF	TGTGCTAGCAGGCCGCCAACTAGCGGGGGGGCGGAGACCCAGTACTTC
NA	NA	TRBJ2-7	TRBV5-8	CASSLEPLVFDEQYF	TGTGCCAGCAGCTTGGAACCTTTGGTCTTCGACGAGCAGTACTTC
TRBD1	NA	TRBJ2-5	TRBV9	CASSVGGQGETQYF	TGTGCCAGCAGCGTAGGAGGACAGGGAGAGACCCAGTACTTC
NA	NA	TRBJ1-3	TRBV5-5	CASSLTDRYSGNTIYF	TGTGCCAGCAGCTTGACCGACCGATACTCTGGAAACACCATATATTTT
TRBD1	NA	TRBJ2-7	TRBV29-1	CSVSGQGYEQYF	TGCAGCGTCTCGGGACAGGGATACGAGCAGTACTTC
TRBD1	NA	TRBJ1-5	TRBV9	CASSAGGNNQPQHF	TGTGCCAGCAGCGCAGGGGGTAACAATCAGCCCCAGCATTTT
NA	NA	TRBJ2-3	TRBV24-1	CATSDRSGSTPDTQYF	TGTGCCACCAGTGATCGCAGCGGGTCGACCCCAGATACGCAGTATTTT
NA	NA	TRBJ2-1	TRBV4-2	CASSQGVREIGNEQFF	TGTGCCAGCAGCCAAGGGGTACGGGAGATCGGGAATGAGCAGTTCTTC
TRBD1	NA	TRBJ1-1	TRBV19	CASSPGQGGAEAFF	TGTGCCAGTAGTCCGGGTCAGGGGGGAGCTGAAGCTTTCTTT
NA	NA	TRBJ2-6	TRBV18	CASSPGRSGANVLTF	TGTGCCAGCTCACCAGGCAGATCTGGGGCCAACGTCCTGACTTTC
NA	NA	TRBJ1-4	TRBV5-4	CASGSVEKLFF	TGTGCCAGCGGGTCGGTTGAAAAACTGTTTTTT
TRBD1	NA	TRBJ1-4	TRBV2	CASSGEGTGREKLFF	TGTGCCAGCAGTGGTGAGGGGACAGGGCGTGAAAAACTGTTTTTT
NA	once	TRBJ1-1	TRBV28	CASSPTRKAFF	TGTGCCAGCAGTCCGACCCGTAAAGCTTTCTTT
NA	once	TRBJ1-1	TRBV4-1	CASSPLGWYTEAFF	TGCGCCAGCAGCCCTCTGGGTTGGTACACTGAAGCTTTCTTT
NA	NA	TRBJ2-7	TRBV27	CASSLERSYEQYF	TGTGCCAGCAGTTTAGAGAGGTCCTACGAGCAGTACTTC
NA	NA	TRBJ1-1	TRBV6-5	CASGSAAPNTEAFF	TGTGCCAGCGGTTCGGCAGCGCCGAACACTGAAGCTTTCTTT
TRBD2	few	TRBJ2-7	TRBV14	CASSQDRQPGLAGGSEQYF	TGTGCCAGCAGCCAAGATCGCCAGCCAGGACTAGCGGGAGGCTCCGAGCAGTACTTC